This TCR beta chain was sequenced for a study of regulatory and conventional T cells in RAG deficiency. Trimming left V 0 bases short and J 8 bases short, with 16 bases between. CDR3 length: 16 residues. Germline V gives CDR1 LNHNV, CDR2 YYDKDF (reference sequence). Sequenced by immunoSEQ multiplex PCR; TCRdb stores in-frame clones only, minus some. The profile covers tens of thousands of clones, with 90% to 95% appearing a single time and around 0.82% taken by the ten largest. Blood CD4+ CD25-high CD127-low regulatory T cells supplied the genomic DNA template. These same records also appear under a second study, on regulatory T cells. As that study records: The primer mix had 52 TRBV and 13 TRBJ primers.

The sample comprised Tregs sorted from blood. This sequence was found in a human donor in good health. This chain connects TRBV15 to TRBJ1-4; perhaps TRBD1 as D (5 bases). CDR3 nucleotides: TGTGCCACCAGCAGAGATCAGGAGGGGAGGGAGGAAAAACTGTTTTTT. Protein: CATSRDQEGREEKLFF. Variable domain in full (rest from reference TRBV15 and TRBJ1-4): DAMVIQNPRYQVTQFGKPVTLSCSQTLNHNVMYWYQQKSSQAPKLLFHYYDKDFNNEADTPDNFQSRRPNTSFCFLDIRSPGLGDTAMYLCATSRDQEGREEKLFFGSGTQLSVL.